One sample yielded the 25 T cell receptor beta chains listed below, sequenced in a study of blood T cell repertoires in COVID-19. This table comes from immunoSEQ multiplex PCR, and its TCRdb copy is limited to in-frame clones, with some not included. The table has 390,000 or so clones, about 90% seen once. The sample consisted of peripheral blood. The receptors derive from a young woman with COVID-19, enrolled during active disease.

This CDR3 is CASSYLQGSSYEQYF. The CDR3 nucleotides are TGTGCCAGCAGTTACCTACAGGGATCCTCCTACGAGCAGTACTTC. This chain connects TRBV6-5 to TRBJ2-7; tentatively, D is TRBD1 (6 bases). There are 15 residues in the CDR3. Trimming removed 2 bases from V and 0 bases from J, with 11 bases in between. Per germline, CDR1 MNHEY and CDR2 SVGAGI.

This chain uses TRBV27 with TRBJ1-2, with D uncertain. CDR3 size: 13 residues. The germline V and J ends were trimmed by 0 bases and 3 bases, with 5 bases remaining between them. Germline V CDR1 and CDR2: MNHEY, SMNVEV (reference sequence). This CDR3 reads CASSLSRDYGYTF. The CDR3 DNA reads TGTGCCAGCAGTTTATCGAGGGACTATGGCTACACCTTC.

This chain links TRBV30 with TRBJ1-5; tentatively, D is TRBD1 (6 bases). Trimming took 0 bases from V and 0 from J, leaving 9 bases between them. Per the germline V gene, CDR1 is GTSNPN and CDR2 is SVGIG (reference sequence). There are 15 residues in the CDR3. The CDR3 DNA sequence: TGTGCCTGGAGTGTAGGGGGGGCTAGCAATCAGCCCCAGCATTTT. It yields the protein CAWSVGGASNQPQHF. The full variable domain, with the rest looked up from reference TRBV30 and TRBJ1-5, is SQTIHQWPATLVQPVGSPLSLECTVEGTSNPNLYWYRQAAGRGLQLLFYSVGIGQISSEVPQNLSASRPQDRQFILSSKKLLLSDSGFYLCAWSVGGASNQPQHFGDGTRLSIL.

The J gene is TRBJ1-1, the V gene TRBV14; D ambiguous. This CDR3 has 13 amino acids. Germline lookup yields CDR1 SGHDN and CDR2 FVKESK. V was pared by 0 bases and J by 2 bases, with 4 bases between. CDR3 amino acids: CASSQDLNTEAFF. The CDR3 nucleotides read TGTGCCAGCAGCCAAGATCTTAACACTGAAGCTTTCTTT.

This clone was observed a single time. The chain links TRBV7-2 to TRBJ2-7, with no clear D. Germline assignment: CDR1 SGHTA and CDR2 FQGNSA. The germline V and J ends were trimmed by 9 bases and 3 bases, with 9 bases remaining between them. The CDR3 extends over 11 amino acids. This chain's CDR3 is CASSPLYEQYF. As DNA, the CDR3 is TGTGCCAGTTCCCCCCTCTACGAGCAGTACTTC.

The chain has TRBV11-2 and TRBJ2-7; 8 nucleotides line up with TRBD2. V was pared by 0 bases and J by 5 bases, with 6 bases of the junction left unmatched. This CDR3 spans 15 amino acids. Germline CDR1 SGHAT, CDR2 FQNNGV. The CDR3 loop is CASSLDGRAWNEQYF. The CDR3 DNA is TGTGCCAGCAGCTTAGACGGGAGGGCCTGGAACGAGCAGTACTTC.

The rearrangement joins TRBV30 to TRBJ1-1; D gene unclear. Germline lookup yields CDR1 GTSNPN and CDR2 SVGIG (reference sequence). This CDR3 has 14 amino acids. The V end was cut by 0 bases, the J end by 0 bases, with 8 bases between. CDR3 region: CAWSVSRLNTEAFF. The CDR3 DNA reads as TGTGCCTGGAGTGTGTCCAGGTTGAACACTGAAGCTTTCTTT.

CDR3 sequence: CASQRGTTYEQYF. CDR3 DNA sequence: TGTGCCAGCCAGCGGGGTACAACCTACGAGCAGTACTTC. The chain joins TRBV3-1 (or the pseudogene TRBV3-2) to TRBJ2-7; TRBD2 aligns across 7 bases. The trim removed 8 bases at V and 2 bases at J, leaving 6 bases unmatched. The CDR3 is made up of 13 amino acids. Germline lookup yields CDR1 LGHDT and CDR2 YNNKEL (reference sequence).

This clone was detected only a few times. The chain couples TRBV7-9 to TRBJ2-7, with TRBD2 matching over 10 bases. Germline CDR1 reads SEHNR; CDR2 reads FQNEAQ (reference sequence). The V segment lost 6 bases and the J segment 5 bases; nucleotides outside the gene matches: 13. The CDR3 has 16 amino acids. The CDR3 coding sequence is TGTGCCAGCAGGGAAACTATGAGCGGGAGGGCCCACGAGCAGTACTTC. Translation gives CASRETMSGRAHEQYF.

The CDR3 loop is CASSPTDRGLGELFF. The CDR3, as DNA: TGCGCCAGCAGCCCGACCGACAGGGGCCTAGGCGAGCTGTTTTTT. The chain carries TRBV5-1 and TRBJ2-2, with 8 bases aligning to TRBD1. Germline loops: CDR1 SGHRS, CDR2 YFSETQ. This CDR3 has 15 residues. The J segment lost 11 bases and the V segment lost 4 bases, leaving 13 bases of the junction unmatched.

This sequence joins TRBV4-1 and TRBJ2-1, with D perhaps matching TRBD2 (5 bases). V was pared by 0 bases and J by 4 bases, with 7 bases between. Germline CDR1 and CDR2: MGHRA and YSYEKL. This CDR3 is built from 14 residues. This CDR3 is CASSQDLAYNEQFF. The DNA for the CDR3 is TGCGCCAGCAGCCAAGATCTAGCATACAATGAGCAGTTCTTC.

The CDR3 spells CASSHTGVSQRILGYTF. CDR3 nucleotide sequence: TGTGCCAGCAGCCATACAGGGGTATCACAACGTATACTCGGCTACACCTTC. The chain employs TRBV11-3 and TRBJ1-2; 7 positions match TRBD1. This CDR3 spans 17 amino acids. V trimming: 5 bases; J trimming: 8 bases; junction bases outside the gene matches: 20. The germline CDR1 and CDR2 sequences are SGHNT and YENEEA.

This sequence joins TRBV5-1 and TRBJ2-7; TRBD2 matches 8 bases. The CDR3 spans 16 residues. The germline V gene has CDR1 SGHRS and CDR2 YFSETQ. Trimming at V came to 2 bases and at J to 3 bases, leaving 10 bases not matched to a gene. The CDR3 here is CASSFEAGAGNYEQYF. As DNA, the CDR3 is TGCGCCAGCAGCTTTGAAGCGGGAGCCGGGAACTACGAGCAGTACTTC.

This chain joins TRBV9 and TRBJ1-1; D not resolved. CDR1 and CDR2 (germline): SGDLS, YYNGEE. The CDR3 sequence is 15 residues long. V lost 0 bases and J 7 bases, leaving 16 bases between the germline ends. CDR3 bases: TGTGCCAGCAGCGTAGGGGATCGGGGTGAGGGTGAAGCTTTCTTT. Translating it yields CASSVGDRGEGEAFF.

This clone came up once. The CDR3 loop reads CASSFGTGGTDTQYF. In DNA form, the CDR3 reads TGTGCCAGCAGTTTCGGGACAGGGGGCACAGATACGCAGTATTTT. The gene calls are TRBV28 and TRBJ2-3; 10 nucleotides line up with TRBD1. The CDR3 totals 15 residues. J was trimmed by 1 base and V by 3 bases; bases with no gene match: 1. In germline, CDR1 is MDHEN, CDR2 SYDVKM.

This clone was seen a few times. The chain uses TRBV5-5 and TRBJ1-5; no definite D call. In germline, CDR1 is SGHKS, CDR2 YYEKEE (reference sequence). CDR3 length equals 14 residues. V lost 1 base and J lost 1, with 6 bases in between. CDR3 sequence (DNA): TGTGCCAGCAGCTTGCACAGCAGCAATCAGCCCCAGCATTTT. Its protein product is CASSLHSSNQPQHF.

This chain uses TRBV11-3 with TRBJ2-3; D is unresolved. The V end was cut by 1 base, the J end by 5 bases, with 10 bases between. Germline values: CDR1 SGHNT, CDR2 YENEEA. The CDR3 sequence is 14 residues long. In nucleotides, the CDR3 is TGTGCCAGCAGCTTAGCCAGCGTTGAAGATACGCAGTATTTT. Translating it yields CASSLASVEDTQYF.

This sequence joins TRBV4-1 and TRBJ2-1; tentative D call: TRBD2 (5 bases). Germline V gene lookup returns CDR1 MGHRA and CDR2 YSYEKL. The CDR3 consists of 13 residues. The V and J ends lost 3 bases and 14 bases respectively, with 17 bases between them. The CDR3 loop reads CASSQTPTRAEFF. In nucleotides, the CDR3 is TGCGCCAGCAGCCAGACCCCCACTAGGGCCGAGTTCTTC.

The chain employs TRBV28 and TRBJ1-2, with TRBD1 matching over 7 bases. J gave up 6 bases and V 0 bases, and 7 bases lay outside the gene matches. Germline-derived CDR1 and CDR2 are MDHEN and SYDVKM. The CDR3 spans 15 residues. The CDR3 bases are TGTGCCAGCAGTTTATGGGTAACAGGGGAGGATGGCTACACCTTC. Translation gives CASSLWVTGEDGYTF.

The chain is built from TRBV23-1 and TRBJ2-7; the match to TRBD1 covers 9 bases. TRBV23-1 carries the ORF label, with uncertain function. There are 20 residues in the CDR3. J lost 3 bases, V lost 0 bases, and 18 bases had no gene match. CDR3 loop: CASSQSIGGQGLPGHYEQYF. Here the CDR3 DNA reads TGCGCCAGCAGTCAATCGATTGGGGGACAGGGCCTCCCGGGGCACTACGAGCAGTACTTC.

The rearrangement links TRBV5-1 to TRBJ1-1; TRBD1 aligns across 12 bases. Germline CDR1 is SGHRS and CDR2 is YFSETQ. The CDR3 loop spans 14 amino acids. J was trimmed by 10 bases and V by 4 bases; bases with no gene match: 8. CDR3 DNA sequence: TGCGCCAGCAGCCAGGGACAGGGGGCTGGTGGAGCTTTCTTT. Amino acids: CASSQGQGAGGAFF.

V usage is TRBV5-1 and J usage is TRBJ2-5; possible D gene TRBD1, 6 bases. The CDR3 extends over 13 amino acids. V was shortened by 6 bases and J by 5 bases, with 14 bases between the two germline ends. From germline, CDR1 is SGHRS and CDR2 YFSETQ. The CDR3 DNA reads as TGCGCCAGCATCAGGGGCCCCGGGGAGACCCAGTACTTC. This translates into CASIRGPGETQYF.

The V and J genes are TRBV6-5 and TRBJ1-2, with a tentative D call TRBD1 (6 bases). Trimming took off 6 bases at V and 10 bases at J, with 15 bases between the two ends. Germline-derived CDR1 and CDR2 are MNHEY and SVGAGI. CDR3 length: 12 amino acids. The CDR3 nucleotides read TGTGCCAGCAGGCGTACAACAGGGACCTACACCTTC. Amino acids: CASRRTTGTYTF.

The V and J genes are TRBV28 and TRBJ2-7; D may be TRBD2 (6 bases). This CDR3 comprises 13 residues. Germline CDR1 is MDHEN and CDR2 is SYDVKM. The V end lost 2 bases, the J end lost 6 bases, and 11 bases lay between the germline ends. The DNA of the CDR3 is TGTGCCAGCAGTTTAACGGGAGCATTCGAGCAGTACTTC. It codes for CASSLTGAFEQYF.

The DNA of the CDR3 is TGTGCCAGCAGTGGCCTGACAGTCGCCGGGACTAGCGGGAGCATTTTAGCCAAAAACATTCAGTACTTC. It is translated as CASSGLTVAGTSGSILAKNIQYF. This chain connects TRBV2 to TRBJ2-4; 14 positions agree with TRBD2. Germline V lookup: CDR1 SNHLY, CDR2 FYNNEI. The V and J ends lost 4 bases and 0 bases, in that order; junction bases with no gene match: 20. The CDR3 consists of 23 residues.